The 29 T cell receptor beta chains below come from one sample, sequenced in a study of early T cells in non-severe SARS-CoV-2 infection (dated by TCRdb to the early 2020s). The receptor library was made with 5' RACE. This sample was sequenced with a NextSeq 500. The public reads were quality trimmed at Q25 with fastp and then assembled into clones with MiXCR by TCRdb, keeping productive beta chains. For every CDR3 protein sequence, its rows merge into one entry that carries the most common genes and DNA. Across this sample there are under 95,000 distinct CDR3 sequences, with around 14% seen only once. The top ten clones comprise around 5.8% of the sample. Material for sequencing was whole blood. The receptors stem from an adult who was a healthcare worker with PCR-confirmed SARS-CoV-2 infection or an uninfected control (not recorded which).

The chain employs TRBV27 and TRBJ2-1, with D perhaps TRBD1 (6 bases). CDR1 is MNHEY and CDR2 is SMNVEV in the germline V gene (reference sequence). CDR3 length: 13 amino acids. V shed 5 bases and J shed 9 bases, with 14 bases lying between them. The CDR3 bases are TGTGCCAGCAGTCCTCCCACCAGGGGTGAGCAGTTCTTC. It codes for CASSPPTRGEQFF.

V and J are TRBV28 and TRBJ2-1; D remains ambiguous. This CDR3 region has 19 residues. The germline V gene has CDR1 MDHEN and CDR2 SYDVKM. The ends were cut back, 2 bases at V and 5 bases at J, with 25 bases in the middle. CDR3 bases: TGTGCCAGCAGTTTAACACACTATAGGTACGATCCACGGAACAATGAGCAGTTCTTC. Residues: CASSLTHYRYDPRNNEQFF.

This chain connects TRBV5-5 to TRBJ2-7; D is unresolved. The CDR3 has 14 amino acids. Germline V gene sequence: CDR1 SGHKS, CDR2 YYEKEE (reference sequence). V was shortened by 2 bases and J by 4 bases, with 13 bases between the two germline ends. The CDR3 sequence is CASSFEAPGYEQYF. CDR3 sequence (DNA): TGTGCCAGCAGCTTCGAAGCCCCCGGGTACGAGCAGTACTTC.

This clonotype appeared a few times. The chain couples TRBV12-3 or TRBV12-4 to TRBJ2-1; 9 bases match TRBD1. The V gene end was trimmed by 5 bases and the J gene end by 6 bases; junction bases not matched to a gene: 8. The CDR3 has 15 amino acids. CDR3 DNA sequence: TGTGCCAGCAGTCTACGGGACAGGGCCTTCAATGAGCAGTTCTTC. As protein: CASSLRDRAFNEQFF.

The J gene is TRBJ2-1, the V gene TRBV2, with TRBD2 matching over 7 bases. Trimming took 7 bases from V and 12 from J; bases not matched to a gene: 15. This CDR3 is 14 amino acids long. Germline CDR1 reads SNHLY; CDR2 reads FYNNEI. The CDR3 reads CASTPEAGYTRQFF. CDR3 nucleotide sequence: TGTGCCAGCACCCCCGAAGCGGGATACACGCGGCAGTTCTTC.

The CDR3 loop is CSVASGSSYEQYF. The CDR3 DNA is TGCAGCGTTGCTAGCGGGAGCTCCTACGAGCAGTACTTC. This chain joins TRBV29-1 and TRBJ2-7; 10 bases fit TRBD2. This CDR3 comprises 13 residues. With V trimmed by 4 bases and J by 0 bases, 0 bases remained unmatched. The V gene's germline CDR1 is SQVTM and CDR2 ANQGSEA.

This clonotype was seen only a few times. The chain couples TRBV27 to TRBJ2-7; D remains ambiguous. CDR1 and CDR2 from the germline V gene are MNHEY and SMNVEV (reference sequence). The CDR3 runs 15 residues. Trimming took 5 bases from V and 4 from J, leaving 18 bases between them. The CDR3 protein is CASSPLRLRGYEQYF. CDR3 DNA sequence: TGTGCCAGCAGTCCCCTCCGACTTCGCGGATACGAGCAGTACTTC.

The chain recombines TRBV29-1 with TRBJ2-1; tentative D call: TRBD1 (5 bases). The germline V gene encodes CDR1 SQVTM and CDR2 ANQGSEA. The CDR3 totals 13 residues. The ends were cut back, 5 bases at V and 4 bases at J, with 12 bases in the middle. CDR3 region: CSVRTTTYNEQFF. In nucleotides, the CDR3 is TGCAGCGTTCGGACAACCACTTACAATGAGCAGTTCTTC.

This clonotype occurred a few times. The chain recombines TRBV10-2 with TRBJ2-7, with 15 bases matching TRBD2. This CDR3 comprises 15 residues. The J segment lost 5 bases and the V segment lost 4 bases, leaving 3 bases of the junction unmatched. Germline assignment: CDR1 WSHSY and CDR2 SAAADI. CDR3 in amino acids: CASSARTSGRDEQYF. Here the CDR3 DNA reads TGCGCCAGCAGTGCCCGGACTAGCGGGAGGGACGAGCAGTACTTC.

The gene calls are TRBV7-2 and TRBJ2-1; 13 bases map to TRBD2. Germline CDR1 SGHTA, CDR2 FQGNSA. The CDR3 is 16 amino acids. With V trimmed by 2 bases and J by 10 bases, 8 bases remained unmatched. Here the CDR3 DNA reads TGTGCCAGCAGCTTATCGAGACTAGCGGGAGGATGGGAGCAGTTCTTC. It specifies CASSLSRLAGGWEQFF.

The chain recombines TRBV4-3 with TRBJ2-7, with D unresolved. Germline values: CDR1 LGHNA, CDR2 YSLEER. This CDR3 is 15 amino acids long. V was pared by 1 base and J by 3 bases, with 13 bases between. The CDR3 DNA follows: TGCGCCAGCAGCCAAGGGGTTCGGTTCGACTACGAGCAGTACTTC. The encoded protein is CASSQGVRFDYEQYF.

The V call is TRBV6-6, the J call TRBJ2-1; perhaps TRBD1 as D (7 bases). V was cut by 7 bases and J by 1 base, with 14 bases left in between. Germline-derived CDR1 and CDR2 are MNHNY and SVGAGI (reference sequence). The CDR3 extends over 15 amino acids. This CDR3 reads CASMRQGGSYNEQFF. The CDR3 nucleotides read TGTGCCAGCATGAGACAGGGAGGTTCCTACAATGAGCAGTTCTTC.

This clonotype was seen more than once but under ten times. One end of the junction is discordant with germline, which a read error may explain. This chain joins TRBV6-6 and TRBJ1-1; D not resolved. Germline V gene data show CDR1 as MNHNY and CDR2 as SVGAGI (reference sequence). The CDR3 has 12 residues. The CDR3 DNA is TGTGCCAGCAGTTACCCGAACGCTGAAGCTTTCTTT. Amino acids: CASSYPNAEAFF.

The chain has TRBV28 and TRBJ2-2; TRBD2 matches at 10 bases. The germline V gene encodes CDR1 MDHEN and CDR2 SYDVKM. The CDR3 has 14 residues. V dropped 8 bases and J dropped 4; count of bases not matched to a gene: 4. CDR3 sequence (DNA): TGTGCCAGCTATCAGCGGGAGGGCACCGGGGAGCTGTTTTTT. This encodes CASYQREGTGELFF.

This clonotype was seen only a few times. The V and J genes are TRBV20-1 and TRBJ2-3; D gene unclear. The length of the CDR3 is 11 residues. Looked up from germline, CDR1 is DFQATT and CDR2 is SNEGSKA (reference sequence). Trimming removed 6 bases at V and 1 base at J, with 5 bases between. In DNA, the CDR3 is TGCAGTGCCTTTCGCACAGATACGCAGTATTTT. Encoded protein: CSAFRTDTQYF.

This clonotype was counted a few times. CDR3 residues: CASASSGLSYEQYF. The DNA for the CDR3 is TGTGCCAGTGCATCTAGCGGGCTGTCCTACGAGCAGTACTTC. The chain joins TRBV5-4 to TRBJ2-7, with 8 bases lining up with TRBD2. J lost 1 base, V lost 8 bases, and 8 bases had no gene match. CDR3 length: 14 residues. Germline V gene sequence: CDR1 SGHNT, CDR2 YYREEE (reference sequence).

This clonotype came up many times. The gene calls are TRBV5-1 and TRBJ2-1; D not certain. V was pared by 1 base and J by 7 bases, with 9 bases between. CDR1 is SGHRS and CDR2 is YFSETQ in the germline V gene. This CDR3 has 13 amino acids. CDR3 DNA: TGCGCCAGCAGCTTGTCCCCGGGTAATGAGCAGTTCTTC. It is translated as CASSLSPGNEQFF.

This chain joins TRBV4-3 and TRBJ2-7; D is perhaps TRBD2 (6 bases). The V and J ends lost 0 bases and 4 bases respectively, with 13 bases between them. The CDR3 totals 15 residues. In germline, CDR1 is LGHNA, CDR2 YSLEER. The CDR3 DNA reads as TGCGCCAGCAGCCAAGATCCCCGGGGGAGGTACGAGCAGTACTTC. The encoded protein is CASSQDPRGRYEQYF.

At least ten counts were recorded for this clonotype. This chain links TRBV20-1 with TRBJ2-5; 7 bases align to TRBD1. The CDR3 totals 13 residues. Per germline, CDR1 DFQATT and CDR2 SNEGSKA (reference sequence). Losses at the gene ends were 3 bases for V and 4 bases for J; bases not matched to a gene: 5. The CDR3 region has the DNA TGCAGTGCTAGGCCGACAGGGCTAGAGACCCAGTACTTC. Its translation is CSARPTGLETQYF.

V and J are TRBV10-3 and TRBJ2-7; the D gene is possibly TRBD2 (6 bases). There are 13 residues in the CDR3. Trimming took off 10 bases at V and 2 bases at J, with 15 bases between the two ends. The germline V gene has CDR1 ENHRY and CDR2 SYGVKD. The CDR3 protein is CATNRDFPYEQYF. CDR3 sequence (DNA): TGTGCCACTAACCGGGACTTCCCCTACGAGCAGTACTTC.

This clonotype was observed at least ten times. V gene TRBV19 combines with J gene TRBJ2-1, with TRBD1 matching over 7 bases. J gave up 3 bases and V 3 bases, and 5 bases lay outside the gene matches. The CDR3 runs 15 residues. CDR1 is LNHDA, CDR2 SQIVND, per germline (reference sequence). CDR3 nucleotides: TGTGCCAGTAGTATTCTCCGGGACAGCTACAATGAGCAGTTCTTC. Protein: CASSILRDSYNEQFF.

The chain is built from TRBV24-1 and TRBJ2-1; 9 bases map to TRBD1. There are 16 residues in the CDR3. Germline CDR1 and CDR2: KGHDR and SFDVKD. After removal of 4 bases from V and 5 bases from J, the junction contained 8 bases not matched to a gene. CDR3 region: CATSEPTGGENNEQFF. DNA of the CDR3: TGTGCCACCAGTGAGCCTACAGGGGGCGAAAACAATGAGCAGTTCTTC.

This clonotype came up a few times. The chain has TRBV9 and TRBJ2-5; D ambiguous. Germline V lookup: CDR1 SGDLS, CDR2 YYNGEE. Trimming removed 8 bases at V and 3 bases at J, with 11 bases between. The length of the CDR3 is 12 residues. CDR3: CASSGIEETQYF. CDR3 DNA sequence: TGTGCCAGTTCTGGGATCGAAGAGACCCAGTACTTC.

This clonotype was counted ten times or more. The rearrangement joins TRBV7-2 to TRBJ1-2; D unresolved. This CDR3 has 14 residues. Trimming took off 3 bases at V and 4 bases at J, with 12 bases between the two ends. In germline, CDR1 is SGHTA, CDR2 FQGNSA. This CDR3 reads CASSLPEQFYGYTF. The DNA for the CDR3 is TGTGCCAGCAGCTTGCCTGAACAGTTCTATGGCTACACCTTC. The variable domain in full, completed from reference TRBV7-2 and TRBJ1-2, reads GAGVSQSPSNKVTEKGKDVELRCDPISGHTALYWYRQSLGQGLEFLIYFQGNSAPDKSGLPSDRFSAERTGGSVSTLTIQRTQQEDSAVYLCASSLPEQFYGYTFGSGTRLTVV.

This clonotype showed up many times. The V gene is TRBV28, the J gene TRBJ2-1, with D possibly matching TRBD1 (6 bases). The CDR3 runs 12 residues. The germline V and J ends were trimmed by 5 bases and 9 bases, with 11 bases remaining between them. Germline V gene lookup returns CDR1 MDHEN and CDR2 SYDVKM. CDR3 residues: CASSRRGFEQFF. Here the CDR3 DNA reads TGTGCCAGCAGTCGCAGGGGCTTTGAGCAGTTCTTC.

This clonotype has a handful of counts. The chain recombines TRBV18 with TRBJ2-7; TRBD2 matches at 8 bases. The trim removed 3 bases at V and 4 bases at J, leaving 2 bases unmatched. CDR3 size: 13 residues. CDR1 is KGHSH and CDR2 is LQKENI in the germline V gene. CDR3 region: CASSPGLGYEQYF. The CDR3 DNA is TGTGCCAGCTCACCGGGACTAGGATACGAGCAGTACTTC.

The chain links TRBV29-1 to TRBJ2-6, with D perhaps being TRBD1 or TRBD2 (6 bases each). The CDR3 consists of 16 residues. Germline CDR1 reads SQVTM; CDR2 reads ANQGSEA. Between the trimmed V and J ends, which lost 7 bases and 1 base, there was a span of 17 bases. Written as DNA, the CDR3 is TGCAGCGCCCTCGGGGGCTCCAGGTCTGGGGCCAACGTCCTGACTTTC. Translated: CSALGGSRSGANVLTF.

The CDR3: CSVRQHLNTEAFF. The CDR3 DNA reads as TGCAGCGTCAGACAGCATCTGAACACTGAAGCTTTCTTT. This rearrangement joins TRBV29-1 to TRBJ1-1, with D perhaps TRBD1 (5 bases). V was shortened by 6 bases and J by 0 bases, with 11 bases between the two germline ends. Germline V CDR1 and CDR2: SQVTM, ANQGSEA. This CDR3 is 13 amino acids long. Full variable domain (rest looked up from reference TRBV29-1 and TRBJ1-1): SAVISQKPSRDICQRGTSLTIQCQVDSQVTMMFWYRQQPGQSLTLIATANQGSEATYESGFVIDKFPISRPNLTFSTLTVSNMSPEDSSIYLCSVRQHLNTEAFFGQGTRLTVV.

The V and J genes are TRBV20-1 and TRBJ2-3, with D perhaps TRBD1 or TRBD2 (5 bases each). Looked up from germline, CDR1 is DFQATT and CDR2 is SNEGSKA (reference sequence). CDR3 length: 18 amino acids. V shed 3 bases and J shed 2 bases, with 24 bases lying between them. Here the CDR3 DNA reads TGCAGTGCTAGTATCGGGGTCCGAATTAAAGGGGACACAGATACGCAGTATTTT. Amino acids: CSASIGVRIKGDTDTQYF.